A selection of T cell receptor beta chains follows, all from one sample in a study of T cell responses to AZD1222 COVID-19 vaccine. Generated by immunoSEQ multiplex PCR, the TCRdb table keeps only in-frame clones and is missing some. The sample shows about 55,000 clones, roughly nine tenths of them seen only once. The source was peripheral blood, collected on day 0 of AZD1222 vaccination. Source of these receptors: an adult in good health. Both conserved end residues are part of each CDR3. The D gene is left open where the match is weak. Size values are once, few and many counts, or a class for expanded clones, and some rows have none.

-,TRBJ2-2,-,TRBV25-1,TGTGCCACCCAGACAGACGCCGGGGAGCTGTTTTTT,CATQTDAGELFF
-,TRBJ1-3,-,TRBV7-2,TGTGCCAGCAGCCAATTGGCGGTCTCTGGAAACACCATATATTTT,CASSQLAVSGNTIYF
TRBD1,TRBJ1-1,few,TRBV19,TGTGCCAGTATCGGACAGGGTAGAACTGAAGCTTTCTTT,CASIGQGRTEAFF
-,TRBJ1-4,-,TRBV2,TGTGCCAGCAGCCCGGCGGGCGCAAAACTGTTTTTT,CASSPAGAKLFF
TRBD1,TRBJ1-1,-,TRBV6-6,TGTGCCAGCAGTAGACCGGGACAGGGCGCGGTGGAAGCTTTCTTT,CASSRPGQGAVEAFF
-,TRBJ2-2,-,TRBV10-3,TGTGCCATCAGGGGATTGGGTGTCACCGGGGAGCTGTTTTTT,CAIRGLGVTGELFF
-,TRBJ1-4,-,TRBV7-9,TGTGCCAGCAGCTTAGGGAGAGCAACTAATGAAAAACTGTTTTTT,CASSLGRATNEKLFF
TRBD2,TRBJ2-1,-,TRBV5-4,TGTGCCAGCAGCCCTAGCGGGGGGGCCCAGTATGAGCAGTTCTTC,CASSPSGGAQYEQFF
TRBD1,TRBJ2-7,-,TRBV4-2,TGTGCCAGCAGCCAAGGGACAGGGAGCTCCTACGAGCAGTACTTC,CASSQGTGSSYEQYF
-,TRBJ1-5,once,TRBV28,TGTGCCAGCATATTTGGGAGTAGCAATCAGCCCCAGCATTTT,CASIFGSSNQPQHF
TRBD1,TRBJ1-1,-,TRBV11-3,TGTGCCAGCAGCCCAGGGACAGGGAACACTGAAGCTTTCTTT,CASSPGTGNTEAFF
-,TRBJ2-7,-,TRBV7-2,TGTGCCAGCAGCCGGACCCGGACGCCCTCCTACGAGCAGTACTTC,CASSRTRTPSYEQYF
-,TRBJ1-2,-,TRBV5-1,TGCGCCAGCAGCTCTGGGACCCCTCGGGGCTACACCTTC,CASSSGTPRGYTF
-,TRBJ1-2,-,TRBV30,TGTGCCTGGAGTGTATCGCTGTTTGGGCAGAATGGCTACACCTTC,CAWSVSLFGQNGYTF
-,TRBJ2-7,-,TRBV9,TGTGCCAGCAGCGTATTTACAGGGAGCTCCTACGAGCAGTACTTC,CASSVFTGSSYEQYF
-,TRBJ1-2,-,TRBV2,TGTGCCAGCATACTAGATTTAGGCCAGGGAGGTAAAGGCTACACCTTC,CASILDLGQGGKGYTF
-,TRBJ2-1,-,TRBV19,TGTGCCAGTAGTGCCGGTCCTAGGCGCGGTGAGCAGTTCTTC,CASSAGPRRGEQFF
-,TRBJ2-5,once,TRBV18,TGTGCCAGCTCACCCGGACGGAACCAAGAGACCCAGTACTTC,CASSPGRNQETQYF
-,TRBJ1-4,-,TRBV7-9,TGTGCCAGCAGCTTCCCTCCGGGGGAGGCACTTGTTGAAAAACTGTTTTTT,CASSFPPGEALVEKLFF
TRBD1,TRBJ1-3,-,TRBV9,TGTGCCAGCAGCGCTGGACAGGGGATCACTGGAAACACCATATATTTT,CASSAGQGITGNTIYF